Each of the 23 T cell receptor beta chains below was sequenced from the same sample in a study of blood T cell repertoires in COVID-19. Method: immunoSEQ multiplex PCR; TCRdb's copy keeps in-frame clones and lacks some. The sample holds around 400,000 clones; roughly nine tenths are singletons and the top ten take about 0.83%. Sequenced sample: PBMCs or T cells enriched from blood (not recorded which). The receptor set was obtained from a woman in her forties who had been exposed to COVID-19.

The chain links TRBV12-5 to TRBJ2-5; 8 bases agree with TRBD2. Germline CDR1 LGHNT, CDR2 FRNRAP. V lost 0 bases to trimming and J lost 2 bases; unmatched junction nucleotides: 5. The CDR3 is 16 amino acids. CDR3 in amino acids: CASGLVPAGVQETQYF. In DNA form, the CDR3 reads TGTGCTAGTGGTTTGGTCCCAGCGGGAGTACAAGAGACCCAGTACTTC.

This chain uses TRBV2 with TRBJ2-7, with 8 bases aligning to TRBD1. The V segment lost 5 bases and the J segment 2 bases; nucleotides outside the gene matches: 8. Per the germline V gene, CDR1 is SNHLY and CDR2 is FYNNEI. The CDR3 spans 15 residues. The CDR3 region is CASSPNGQGPYEQYF. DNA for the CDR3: TGTGCCAGCAGTCCTAATGGACAGGGCCCCTACGAGCAGTACTTC.

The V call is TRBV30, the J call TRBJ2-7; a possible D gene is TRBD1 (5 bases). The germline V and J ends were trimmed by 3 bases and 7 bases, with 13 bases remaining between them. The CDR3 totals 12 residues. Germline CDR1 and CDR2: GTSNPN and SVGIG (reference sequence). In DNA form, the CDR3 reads TGTGCCTGGAGCAGAAGGGGTGGGGAGCAGTACTTC. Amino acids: CAWSRRGGEQYF.

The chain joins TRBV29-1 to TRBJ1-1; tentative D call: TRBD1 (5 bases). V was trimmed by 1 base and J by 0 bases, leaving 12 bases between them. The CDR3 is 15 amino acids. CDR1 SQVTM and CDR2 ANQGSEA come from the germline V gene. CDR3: CSVEAAGTVNTEAFF. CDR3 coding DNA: TGCAGCGTTGAAGCAGCCGGGACTGTGAACACTGAAGCTTTCTTT.

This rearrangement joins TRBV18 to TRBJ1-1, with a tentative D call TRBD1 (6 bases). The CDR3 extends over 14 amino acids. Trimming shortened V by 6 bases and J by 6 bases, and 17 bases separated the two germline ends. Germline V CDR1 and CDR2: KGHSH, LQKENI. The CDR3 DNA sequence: TGTGCCAGCTCCTATTCCGGGACAAACGCTGAAGCTTTCTTT. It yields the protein CASSYSGTNAEAFF. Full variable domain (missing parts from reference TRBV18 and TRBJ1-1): NAGVMQNPRHLVRRRGQEARLRCSPMKGHSHVYWYRQLPEEGLKFMVYLQKENIIDESGMPKERFSAEFPKEGPSILRIQQVVRGDSAAYFCASSYSGTNAEAFFGQGTRLTVV.

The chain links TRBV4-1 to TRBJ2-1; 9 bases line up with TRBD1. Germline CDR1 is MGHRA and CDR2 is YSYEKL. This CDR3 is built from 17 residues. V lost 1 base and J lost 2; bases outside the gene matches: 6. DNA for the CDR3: TGCGCCAGCAGCCAAGGCACGGGACAGGGCCCCTACAATGAGCAGTTCTTC. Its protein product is CASSQGTGQGPYNEQFF.

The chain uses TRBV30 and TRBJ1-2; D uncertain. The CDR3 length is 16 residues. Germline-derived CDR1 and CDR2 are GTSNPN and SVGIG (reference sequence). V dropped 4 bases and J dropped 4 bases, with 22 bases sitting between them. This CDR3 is CAWNPLKAGQSYGYTF. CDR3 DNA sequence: TGTGCCTGGAATCCATTAAAGGCAGGCCAGTCCTATGGCTACACCTTC. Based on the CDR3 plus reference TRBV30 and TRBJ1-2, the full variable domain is SQTIHQWPATLVQPVGSPLSLECTVEGTSNPNLYWYRQAAGRGLQLLFYSVGIGQISSEVPQNLSASRPQDRQFILSSKKLLLSDSGFYLCAWNPLKAGQSYGYTFGSGTRLTVV.

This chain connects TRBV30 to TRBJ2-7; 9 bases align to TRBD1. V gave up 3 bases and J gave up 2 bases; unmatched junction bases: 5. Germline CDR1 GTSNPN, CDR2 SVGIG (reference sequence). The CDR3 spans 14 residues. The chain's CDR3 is CAWSIGTGTYEQYF. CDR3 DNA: TGTGCCTGGAGCATAGGGACAGGGACCTACGAGCAGTACTTC.

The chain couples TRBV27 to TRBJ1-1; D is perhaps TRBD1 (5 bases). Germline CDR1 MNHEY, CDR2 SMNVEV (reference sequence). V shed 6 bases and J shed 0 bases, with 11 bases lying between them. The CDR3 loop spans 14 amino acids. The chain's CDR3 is CASSAGTMNTEAFF. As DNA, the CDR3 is TGTGCCAGCAGCGCGGGGACTATGAACACTGAAGCTTTCTTT.

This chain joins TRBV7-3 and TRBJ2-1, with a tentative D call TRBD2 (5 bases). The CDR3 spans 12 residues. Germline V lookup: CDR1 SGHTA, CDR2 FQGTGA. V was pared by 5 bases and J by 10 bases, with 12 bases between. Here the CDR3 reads CASSPKGGEQFF. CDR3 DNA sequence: TGTGCCAGCAGCCCCAAGGGCGGGGAGCAGTTCTTC.

CDR3 bases: TGTGCCAGCAGCTCGCGTCAGGGCATCGCGGACAGGGGGCGGTGGTATGGCTACACCTTC. It translates to CASSSRQGIADRGRWYGYTF. This chain links TRBV13 with TRBJ1-2; 11 nucleotides align to TRBD1. There are 20 residues in the CDR3. Trimming removed 4 bases from V and 5 bases from J; junction bases left unmatched: 21. Germline CDR1 PRHDT, CDR2 FYEKMQ (reference sequence). The whole variable domain, remainder taken from reference TRBV13 and TRBJ1-2, is AAGVIQSPRHLIKEKRETATLKCYPIPRHDTVYWYQQGPGQDPQFLISFYEKMQSDKGSIPDRFSAQQFSDYHSELNMSSLELGDSALYFCASSSRQGIADRGRWYGYTFGSGTRLTVV.

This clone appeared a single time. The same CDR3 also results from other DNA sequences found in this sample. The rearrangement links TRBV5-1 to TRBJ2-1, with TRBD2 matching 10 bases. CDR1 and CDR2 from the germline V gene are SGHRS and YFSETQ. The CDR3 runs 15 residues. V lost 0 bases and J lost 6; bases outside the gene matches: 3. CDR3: CASSLGLAGVNEQFF. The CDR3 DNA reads TGCGCCAGCAGCTTGGGGCTAGCGGGGGTCAATGAGCAGTTCTTC.

CDR3: CASSLNRGPDYGYTF. The CDR3 DNA is TGCGCCAGCAGCCTCAACAGGGGGCCTGACTATGGCTACACCTTC. This sequence joins TRBV5-1 and TRBJ1-2; TRBD1 matches at 9 bases. Germline V gene data show CDR1 as SGHRS and CDR2 as YFSETQ. Germline trimming cut 4 bases from V and 3 bases from J; bases unmatched to any gene: 7. The CDR3 length is 15 residues.

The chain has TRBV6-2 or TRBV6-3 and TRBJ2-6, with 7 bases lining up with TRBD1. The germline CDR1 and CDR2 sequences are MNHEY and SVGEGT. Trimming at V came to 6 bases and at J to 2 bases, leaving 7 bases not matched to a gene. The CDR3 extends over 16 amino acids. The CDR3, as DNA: TGTGCCAGCAGCTTGGACAGGAACGCTGGGGCCAACGTCCTGACTTTC. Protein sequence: CASSLDRNAGANVLTF.

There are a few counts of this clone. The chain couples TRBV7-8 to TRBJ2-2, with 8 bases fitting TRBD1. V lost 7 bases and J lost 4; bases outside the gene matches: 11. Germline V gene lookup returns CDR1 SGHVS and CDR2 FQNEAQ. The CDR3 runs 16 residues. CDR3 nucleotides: TGTGCCAGCACCAAACTCACGGACAGGGCCACCGGGGAGCTGTTTTTT. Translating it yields CASTKLTDRATGELFF.

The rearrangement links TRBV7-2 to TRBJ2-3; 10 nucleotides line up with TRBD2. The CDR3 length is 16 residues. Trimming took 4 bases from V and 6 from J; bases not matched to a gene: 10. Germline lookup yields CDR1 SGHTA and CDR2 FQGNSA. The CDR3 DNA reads TGTGCCAGCAGCTGGGGAGCGGGAGGGCCCCGGGATACGCAGTATTTT. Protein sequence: CASSWGAGGPRDTQYF.

CDR3 region: CRGTSGGFTYNEQFF. The CDR3 region has the DNA TGTCGTGGGACTAGCGGGGGGTTCACCTACAATGAGCAGTTCTTC. V usage is TRBV7-5 and J usage is TRBJ2-1; the table's D call of TRBD2 was not tested on the DNA. TRBV7-5 is a documented pseudogene. CDR3 length: 15 residues.

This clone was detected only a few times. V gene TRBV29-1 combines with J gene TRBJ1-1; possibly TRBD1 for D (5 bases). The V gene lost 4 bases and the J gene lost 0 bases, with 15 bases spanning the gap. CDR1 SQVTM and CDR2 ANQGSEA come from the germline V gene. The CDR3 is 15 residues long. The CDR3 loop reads CSVGVTGGMNTEAFF. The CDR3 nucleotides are TGCAGCGTTGGGGTGACGGGGGGGATGAACACTGAAGCTTTCTTT.

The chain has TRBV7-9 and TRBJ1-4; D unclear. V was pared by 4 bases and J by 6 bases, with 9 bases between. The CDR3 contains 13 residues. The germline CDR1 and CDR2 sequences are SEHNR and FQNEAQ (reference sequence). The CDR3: CASSSGVYEKLFF. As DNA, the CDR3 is TGTGCCAGCAGCTCGGGAGTTTATGAAAAACTGTTTTTT.

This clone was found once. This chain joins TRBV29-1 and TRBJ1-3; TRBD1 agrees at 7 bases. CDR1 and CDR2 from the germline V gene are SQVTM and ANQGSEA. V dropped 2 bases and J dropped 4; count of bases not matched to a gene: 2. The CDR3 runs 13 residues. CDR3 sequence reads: CSVESDRGNTIYF. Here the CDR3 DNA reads TGCAGCGTTGAATCGGACAGGGGAAACACCATATATTTT.

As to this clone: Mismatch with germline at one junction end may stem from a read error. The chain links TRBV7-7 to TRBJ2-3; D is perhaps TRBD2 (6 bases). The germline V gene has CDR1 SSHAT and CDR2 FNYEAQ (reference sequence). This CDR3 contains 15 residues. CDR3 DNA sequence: TGTGCTAGCAGCTTGTCGCGGGACAGCACAGATACGCAGTATTTT. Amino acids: CASSLSRDSTDTQYF.

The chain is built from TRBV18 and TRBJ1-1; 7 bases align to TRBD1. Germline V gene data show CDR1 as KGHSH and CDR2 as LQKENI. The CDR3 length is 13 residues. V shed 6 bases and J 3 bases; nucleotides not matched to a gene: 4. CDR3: CASSADRYTEAFF. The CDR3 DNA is TGTGCCAGCTCCGCGGACAGGTACACTGAAGCTTTCTTT.

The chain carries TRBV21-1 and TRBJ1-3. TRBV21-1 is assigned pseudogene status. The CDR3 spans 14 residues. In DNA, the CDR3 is TGTGCCAGCAGCAAAGCGCAGAGCGGTGACACCATATATTTT. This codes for CASSKAQSGDTIYF.